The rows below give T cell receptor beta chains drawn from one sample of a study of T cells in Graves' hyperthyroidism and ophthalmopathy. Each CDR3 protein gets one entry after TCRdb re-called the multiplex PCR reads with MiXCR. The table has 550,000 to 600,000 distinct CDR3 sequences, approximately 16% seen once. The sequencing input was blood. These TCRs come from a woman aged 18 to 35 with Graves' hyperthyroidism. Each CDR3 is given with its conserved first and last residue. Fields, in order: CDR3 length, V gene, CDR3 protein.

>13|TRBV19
CASSIRRGGEQFF
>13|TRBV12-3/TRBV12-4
CASSRQPNYGYTF
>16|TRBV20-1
CSARDTRGGTYNEQFF
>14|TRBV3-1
CASSPDTYNSPLHF
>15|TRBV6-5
CASSYSGRFTYGYTF
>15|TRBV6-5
CASSYTTGSIDTQYF
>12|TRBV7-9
CASRSDSGGYTF
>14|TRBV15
CATSPEGINEKLFF
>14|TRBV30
CAWNLPGQVYEQYF
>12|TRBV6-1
CASSAGAREQYF
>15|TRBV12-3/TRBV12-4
CASRYFAGSNQPQHF
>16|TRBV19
CASSIRRGDSNQPQHF
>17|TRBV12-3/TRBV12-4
CASSLGRGTSSTDTQYF
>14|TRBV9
CASSVAVSGNTIYF
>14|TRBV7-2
CASSQGQGLNGYTF
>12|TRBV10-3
CAISLKNTEAFF